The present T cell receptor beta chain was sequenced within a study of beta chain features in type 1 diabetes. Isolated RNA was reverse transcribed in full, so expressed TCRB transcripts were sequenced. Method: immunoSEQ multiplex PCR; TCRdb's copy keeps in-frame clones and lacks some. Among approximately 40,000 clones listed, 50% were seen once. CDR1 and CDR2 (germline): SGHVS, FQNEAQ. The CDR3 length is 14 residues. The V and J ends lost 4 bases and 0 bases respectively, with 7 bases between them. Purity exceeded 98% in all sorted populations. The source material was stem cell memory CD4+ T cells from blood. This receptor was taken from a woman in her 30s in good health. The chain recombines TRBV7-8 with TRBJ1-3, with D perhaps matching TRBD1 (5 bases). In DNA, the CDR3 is TGTGCCAGCAGCTCCGACAGCTCTGGAAACACCATATATTTT. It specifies CASSSDSSGNTIYF.